This T cell receptor (beta chain) was recorded in a study of T cell responses to AZD1222 COVID-19 vaccine. Study-level results: In the spike-specific TCR repertoire, nearly half reportedly target unmutated variant regions.

The V and J ends lost 5 bases and 3 bases respectively, with 10 bases between them. The CDR3 is 13 residues long. CDR1 is SGHTA, CDR2 FQGNSA, per germline. Profiled with immunoSEQ multiplex PCR; TCRdb holds only in-frame clones, not every one. The table shows 100,000 to 150,000 clones, with around 90% occurring only once. A word on this clone: Its antigen is as yet unknown.

The rearrangement links TRBV7-2 to TRBJ1-1; maybe TRBD1 (6 bases). The TCR sequence derives from an adult who received the AZD1222 COVID-19 vaccine. The sample in question was peripheral blood, obtained 28 days after the second AZD1222 dose. The CDR3 sequence is CASSGDKYTEAFF. CDR3 bases: TGTGCCAGCAGCGGGGACAAATACACTGAAGCTTTCTTT.